These 32 T cell receptor beta chains were all obtained from the same sample, sequenced in a study of cytomegalovirus exposure and HLA in healthy donors (dated by TCRdb to about 2017). The method behind the library was the immunoSEQ multiplex PCR assay. A mixture of 60 forward primers for TCR Vbeta segments and 13 reverse primers for TCR Jbeta segments was used in the multiplex PCR. TCRdb provides this immuneACCESS table in a form limited to in-frame rearrangements. Some clones are lacking; in checked studies, under half of them reflect an unresolved V gene, and why the rest are absent is not known. The sample table holds roughly 90,000 clones, of which around 90% were seen once. The ten largest clonotypes hold roughly 2.3% of the sample. Sequencing input: PBMCs. These receptors all come from a man younger than 30 in good health and CMV-seronegative.

The CDR3 protein is CASREMATMNTEAFF. The CDR3 DNA reads TGTGCCAGCAGAGAGATGGCGACTATGAACACTGAAGCTTTCTTT. V usage is TRBV7-2 and J usage is TRBJ1-1; D remains ambiguous. Trimming pared 6 bases from V and 0 bases from J, leaving 14 bases between. Germline CDR1 is SGHTA and CDR2 is FQGNSA. CDR3 length: 15 amino acids.

The chain has TRBV15 and TRBJ1-1, with D possibly TRBD1 on 5 matching bases. Germline V lookup: CDR1 LNHNV, CDR2 YYDKDF (reference sequence). Trimming shortened V by 5 bases and J by 7 bases, and 14 bases separated the two germline ends. The CDR3 runs 13 residues. The chain's CDR3 is CATSPGRAREAFF. The CDR3 DNA reads as TGTGCCACCAGCCCGGGCAGGGCCCGTGAAGCTTTCTTT.

The chain carries TRBV30 and TRBJ2-3; 13 positions match TRBD2. CDR3 length: 19 amino acids. The V and J ends lost 8 bases and 1 base, in that order; junction bases with no gene match: 18. The V gene's germline CDR1 is GTSNPN and CDR2 SVGIG (reference sequence). This CDR3 is CAGEGGLAGDQGRTDTQYF. The CDR3 DNA sequence: TGTGCCGGAGAGGGAGGACTAGCGGGAGATCAAGGTCGCACAGATACGCAGTATTTT.

This sequence joins TRBV4-3 and TRBJ2-2; 9 bases line up with TRBD2. CDR1 is LGHNA, CDR2 YSLEER, per germline. This CDR3 region has 17 residues. V gave up 0 bases and J gave up 2 bases; unmatched junction bases: 4. Written as DNA, the CDR3 is TGCGCCAGCAGCCAAGATTGGCTAGCGGGAAACACCGGGGAGCTGTTTTTT. It yields the protein CASSQDWLAGNTGELFF.

V usage is TRBV4-2 and J usage is TRBJ2-7; weak D call: TRBD2 (6 bases). CDR1 and CDR2 from the germline V gene are LGHNA and YNFKEQ. The length of the CDR3 is 12 residues. With 1 base removed from V and 7 bases from J, the gap between germline ends came to 8 bases. CDR3 coding DNA: TGTGCCAGCAGCCAAGTTAGCGGAGAGCAGTACTTC. This gives the protein CASSQVSGEQYF.

The chain uses TRBV25-1 and TRBJ2-7; D is ambiguous. CDR1 and CDR2 from the germline V gene are MGHDK and SYGVNS. Trimming shortened V by 6 bases and J by 2 bases, and 8 bases separated the two germline ends. The CDR3 is 12 amino acids. DNA for the CDR3: TGTGCCAGCAGCGGGTCCCCCTACGAGCAGTACTTC. This codes for CASSGSPYEQYF.

The rearrangement uses TRBV28 and TRBJ1-4, with 7 bases lining up with TRBD1. Trimming cost V 1 base and J 4 bases; bases outside gene matches: 12. From germline, CDR1 is MDHEN and CDR2 SYDVKM. This CDR3 region has 18 residues. CDR3 sequence (DNA): TGTGCCAGCAGTTTATCCAACAGGGGACCTCGAATTAATGAAAAACTGTTTTTT. Protein: CASSLSNRGPRINEKLFF. Looking up the rest from reference TRBV28 and TRBJ1-4 gives the full variable domain: DVKVTQSSRYLVKRTGEKVFLECVQDMDHENMFWYRQDPGLGLRLIYFSYDVKMKEKGDIPEGYSVSREKKERFSLILESASTNQTSMYLCASSLSNRGPRINEKLFFGSGTQLSVL.

The chain uses TRBV7-8 and TRBJ2-2; TRBD1 might be the D (5 bases). The CDR3 consists of 13 residues. Germline CDR1 SGHVS, CDR2 FQNEAQ. Trimming took off 3 bases at V and 5 bases at J, with 7 bases between the two ends. DNA for the CDR3: TGTGCCAGCAGCTTCAGGGAAACCGGGGAGCTGTTTTTT. Translation gives CASSFRETGELFF. Together with reference TRBV7-8 and TRBJ2-2, the CDR3 gives the full variable domain: GAGVSQSPRYKVAKRGQDVALRCDPISGHVSLFWYQQALGQGPEFLTYFQNEAQLDKSGLPSDRFFAERPEGSVSTLKIQRTQQEDSAVYLCASSFRETGELFFGEGSRLTVL.

This clone was counted only a few times. The rearrangement joins TRBV6-6 to TRBJ2-1, with D perhaps TRBD2 (5 bases). Germline values: CDR1 MNHNY, CDR2 SVGAGI (reference sequence). CDR3 length: 11 residues. Trimming removed 7 bases from V and 11 bases from J, with 12 bases in between. The CDR3 sequence: CASTAEQKQFF. The CDR3 DNA sequence: TGTGCCAGCACAGCGGAACAGAAGCAGTTCTTC.

With respect to this clone: The CDR3 does not end in the conserved phenylalanine or tryptophan, so this is likely a read error. The DNA is left out, because the CDR3 cannot be placed on it with certainty; the CDR3 is given as TCRdb lists it. CDR3 sequence: CASKAGRL. This rearrangement joins TRBV19 to TRBJ1-1; the table's D call TRBD1 went unverified against the DNA. Germline V lookup: CDR1 LNHDA, CDR2 SQIVND (reference sequence). Termini included, the CDR3 measures 8 amino acids.

The chain is built from TRBV28 and TRBJ1-5, with D possibly TRBD1 on 5 matching bases. The CDR3 totals 16 residues. Trimming left V 3 bases short and J 2 bases short, with 14 bases between. Germline-derived CDR1 and CDR2 are MDHEN and SYDVKM. DNA for the CDR3: TGTGCCAGCAGTTTCGTGTTCGGGGGACGCAATCAGCCCCAGCATTTT. Translation: CASSFVFGGRNQPQHF.

The chain uses TRBV11-3 and TRBJ2-1; D may be TRBD1 (6 bases). The CDR3 length is 13 residues. Germline CDR1 is SGHNT and CDR2 is YENEEA. V gave up 5 bases and J gave up 5 bases, with 10 bases separating them. The CDR3 is CASSPDRNNEQFF. CDR3 DNA: TGTGCCAGCAGCCCGGACAGAAACAATGAGCAGTTCTTC.

The rearrangement links TRBV4-2 to TRBJ2-7; D gene unclear. V lost 4 bases and J lost 3, with 4 bases in between. Germline assignment: CDR1 LGHNA and CDR2 YNFKEQ. The CDR3 loop spans 11 amino acids. CDR3: CASSRGYEQYF. The CDR3 DNA follows: TGTGCCAGCAGCCGAGGCTACGAGCAGTACTTC.

V usage is TRBV30 and J usage is TRBJ2-1; TRBD2 agrees at 9 bases. CDR3 length: 14 amino acids. In germline, CDR1 is GTSNPN, CDR2 SVGIG (reference sequence). With V trimmed by 2 bases and J by 4 bases, 3 bases remained unmatched. CDR3 nucleotides: TGTGCCTGGAGTCGCGGGAGGGGTTACAATGAGCAGTTCTTC. The encoded protein is CAWSRGRGYNEQFF.

The chain couples TRBV5-4 to TRBJ2-7, with 10 bases matching TRBD1. After removal of 4 bases from V and 5 bases from J, the junction contained 12 bases not matched to a gene. The CDR3 has 16 residues. The germline V gene has CDR1 SGHNT and CDR2 YYREEE (reference sequence). CDR3 residues: CASSLIAGTGDNEQYF. CDR3 in DNA: TGTGCCAGCAGCCTAATCGCCGGGACAGGGGATAACGAGCAGTACTTC.

The table lists this clone with a count of one. V is TRBV29-1 and J is TRBJ2-5; 7 bases are a match to TRBD2. Germline CDR1 and CDR2: SQVTM and ANQGSEA. V was clipped by 4 bases and J by 5 bases; unmatched bases: 4. This CDR3 comprises 12 residues. As DNA, the CDR3 is TGCAGCGTTGGACTAGCTCGGGAGACCCAGTACTTC. It specifies CSVGLARETQYF.

The chain is built from TRBV30 and TRBJ1-2; the D is unclear. The germline V gene encodes CDR1 GTSNPN and CDR2 SVGIG (reference sequence). Trimming removed 3 bases from V and 2 bases from J, with 19 bases in between. The CDR3 is made up of 16 amino acids. The CDR3 region is CAWRGDGVGRNYGYTF. Here the CDR3 DNA reads TGTGCCTGGAGAGGCGACGGGGTAGGGAGAAACTATGGCTACACCTTC.

This sequence joins TRBV4-1 and TRBJ1-5, with D tentatively TRBD1 (5 bases). V was cut by 5 bases and J by 0 bases, with 20 bases left in between. Germline CDR1 is MGHRA and CDR2 is YSYEKL. This CDR3 region has 18 residues. This CDR3 reads CASSGGGGTQYSNQPQHF. The CDR3 DNA reads as TGCGCCAGCAGCGGGGGGGGAGGTACACAATATAGCAATCAGCCCCAGCATTTT.

The V gene is TRBV10-3, the J gene TRBJ2-5; possibly TRBD1 for D (5 bases). The better agreement between TRBJ2-7 and the DNA end casts doubt on the J call. The CDR3 sequence is 15 residues long. Per germline, CDR1 ENHRY and CDR2 SYGVKD. CDR3 DNA: TGTGCCATCTCTTCAACAGGTCCCCGGTACTACGAGCAGTACTTC. Translated, it gives CAISSTGPRYYEQYF.

The chain employs TRBV2 and TRBJ2-4; a weak D match, TRBD2 (6 bases). There are 14 residues in the CDR3. The germline gives CDR1 SNHLY, CDR2 FYNNEI. Trimming removed 8 bases at V and 0 bases at J, with 11 bases between. CDR3 amino acids: CASGGNLAKNIQYF. DNA for the CDR3: TGTGCCAGCGGGGGGAACTTAGCCAAAAACATTCAGTACTTC.

The chain is built from TRBV4-3 and TRBJ1-2; no clear D gene. The CDR3 has 15 residues. From germline, CDR1 is LGHNA and CDR2 YSLEER. V was clipped by 1 base and J by 3 bases, with 12 bases between them. CDR3 DNA: TGCGCCAGCAGCCAAGGAACGGGATATGACTATGGCTACACCTTC. It specifies CASSQGTGYDYGYTF.

The V gene is TRBV4-2, the J gene TRBJ2-1; no clear D. CDR3 size: 16 residues. Trimming took 4 bases from V and 0 from J, leaving 13 bases between them. Germline V gives CDR1 LGHNA, CDR2 YNFKEQ. CDR3 loop: CASSLPLLNSYNEQFF. In nucleotides, the CDR3 is TGTGCCAGCAGCCTCCCCCTACTTAACTCCTACAATGAGCAGTTCTTC.

About this clone: In the same sample, other DNA sequences code for this CDR3. The chain uses TRBV6-5 and TRBJ2-7; TRBD1 agrees at 7 bases. The CDR3 runs to 15 residues. The junction had 2 bases not matched to a gene; V was cut back by 0 bases and J by 0 bases. From germline, CDR1 is MNHEY and CDR2 SVGAGI. CDR3 sequence reads: CASSYSRDSSYEQYF. CDR3 nucleotide sequence: TGTGCCAGCAGTTACTCTAGGGACAGCTCCTACGAGCAGTACTTC.

This chain links TRBV14 with TRBJ2-7; 7 bases are shared with TRBD1. The CDR3 covers 14 residues. V was clipped by 4 bases and J by 1 base; unmatched bases: 4. The germline gives CDR1 SGHDN, CDR2 FVKESK. The CDR3 sequence is CASSLAGGSYEQYF. The DNA of the CDR3 is TGTGCCAGCAGCCTAGCAGGGGGTTCCTACGAGCAGTACTTC.

The V and J genes are TRBV28 and TRBJ1-1; possible D gene TRBD1, 5 bases. Germline values: CDR1 MDHEN, CDR2 SYDVKM. This CDR3 spans 13 amino acids. V gave up 6 bases and J gave up 1 base, with 9 bases separating them. In DNA form, the CDR3 reads TGTGCCAGCAGAAATACAGGGAACACTGAAGCTTTCTTT. It specifies CASRNTGNTEAFF.

This sequence joins TRBV27 and TRBJ1-4, with 7 bases that match TRBD1. Germline values: CDR1 MNHEY, CDR2 SMNVEV (reference sequence). The CDR3 loop spans 14 amino acids. The junction had 5 bases not matched to a gene; V was cut back by 4 bases and J by 6 bases. The DNA of the CDR3 is TGTGCCAGCAGTTCGAACAGGGGAGATGAAAAACTGTTTTTT. Protein: CASSSNRGDEKLFF.

This clone appeared once. V is TRBV28 and J is TRBJ1-5; D ambiguous. Germline V gives CDR1 MDHEN, CDR2 SYDVKM. The CDR3 has 15 amino acids. V was shortened by 4 bases and J by 4 bases, with 14 bases between the two germline ends. This CDR3 reads CASSSSPLKNQPQHF. As DNA, the CDR3 is TGTGCCAGCAGTTCCTCCCCCCTTAAAAATCAGCCCCAGCATTTT.

The gene calls are TRBV25-1 and TRBJ2-5; 8 bases map to TRBD1. V lost 5 bases, J lost 0 bases, and 5 bases stayed unmatched. CDR1 MGHDK and CDR2 SYGVNS come from the germline V gene. The CDR3 consists of 15 residues. The CDR3 loop is CASSRWTGYQETQYF. CDR3 in DNA: TGTGCCAGCAGTCGGTGGACAGGGTACCAAGAGACCCAGTACTTC.

The sample holds one count of this clone. This chain links TRBV19 with TRBJ2-7; tentatively, D is TRBD2 (6 bases). Germline lookup yields CDR1 LNHDA and CDR2 SQIVND (reference sequence). V gave up 4 bases and J gave up 7 bases, with 26 bases separating them. CDR3 length: 17 residues. The CDR3 bases are TGTGCCAGTAGTAGAAGGAGGGTGTCCGGGCAGCCCGGGGAGCAGTACTTC. Its protein product is CASSRRRVSGQPGEQYF.

The table lists this clone with a count of one. The chain is built from TRBV11-3 and TRBJ2-1; D remains ambiguous. The CDR3 is 13 amino acids. Trimming removed 1 base from V and 7 bases from J, with 8 bases in between. Germline CDR1 reads SGHNT; CDR2 reads YENEEA. The CDR3 spells CASSLGLENEQFF. CDR3 DNA: TGTGCCAGCAGCTTAGGGCTAGAAAATGAGCAGTTCTTC.

The chain carries TRBV29-1 and TRBJ1-3, with a weak D call TRBD1 (6 bases). CDR3 length equals 13 residues. Trimming pared 4 bases from V and 3 bases from J, leaving 10 bases between. Germline values: CDR1 SQVTM, CDR2 ANQGSEA. The CDR3 sequence: CSVASDSGNTIYF. The CDR3 DNA reads TGCAGCGTTGCCTCGGACAGTGGAAACACCATATATTTT.

The chain carries TRBV10-3 and TRBJ2-7; D is perhaps TRBD2 (6 bases). The germline V gene has CDR1 ENHRY and CDR2 SYGVKD. Trimming took off 10 bases at V and 1 base at J, with 23 bases between the two ends. The CDR3 has 16 amino acids. The CDR3 region is CASKPGTQHLSYEQYF. In nucleotides, the CDR3 is TGTGCCAGCAAACCCGGGACTCAACATCTTTCCTACGAGCAGTACTTC.